A single sample gave rise to the 25 T cell receptor beta chains below, sequenced in a study of CD8+ T cells in alopecia areata. The treatment here: oral pan-JAK inhibitor, 5-10 mg twice daily. Once RNA had been extracted, it was reverse transcribed into cDNA to act as the sequencing template. Only in-frame clones appear in the TCRdb table, and some are missing; sequencing was by immunoSEQ multiplex PCR. The sample has 180,000 or so clones; approximately 52% are singletons. This specimen was CD4+ T cells sorted from blood, taken between weeks 55 and 65, from a patient treated with tofacitinib. The receptor source for this set is a human donor with alopecia areata.

In the case of this clone: Additional DNA sequences in this sample encode the identical CDR3. The gene calls are TRBV2 and TRBJ2-5; a weak D match, TRBD2 (5 bases). V was cut by 4 bases and J by 5 bases, with 11 bases left in between. The length of the CDR3 is 13 residues. Germline loops: CDR1 SNHLY, CDR2 FYNNEI. CDR3: CASSVSSRETQYF. The DNA for the CDR3 is TGTGCCAGCAGTGTTTCTAGCCGTGAGACCCAGTACTTC.

The V call is TRBV10-3, the J call TRBJ2-7; tentative D call: TRBD1 (6 bases). CDR3 size: 15 residues. Germline V CDR1 and CDR2: ENHRY, SYGVKD. Deletions cut 3 bases from V and 3 bases from J, with 15 bases between. The CDR3 protein is CAISDGQTGGYEQYF. CDR3 coding DNA: TGTGCCATCAGTGACGGACAGACTGGGGGCTACGAGCAGTACTTC.

V and J are TRBV4-2 and TRBJ2-7; D not certain. Germline CDR1 and CDR2: LGHNA and YNFKEQ. This CDR3 is built from 15 residues. V was cut by 0 bases and J by 7 bases, with 16 bases left in between. As DNA, the CDR3 is TGTGCCAGCAGCCAAGAGCCCGAAAGGTTTGGGGAGCAGTACTTC. It yields the protein CASSQEPERFGEQYF.

The V and J genes are TRBV7-2 and TRBJ2-7; D perhaps matches TRBD2 (6 bases). V was trimmed by 3 bases and J by 2 bases, leaving 14 bases between them. CDR3 length equals 15 residues. CDR1 and CDR2 from the germline V gene are SGHTA and FQGNSA. CDR3 DNA: TGTGCCAGCAGCTTCGCAGGGAGGCCCCCCTACGAGCAGTACTTC. Protein sequence: CASSFAGRPPYEQYF.

V gene TRBV19 combines with J gene TRBJ2-3; D possibly corresponds to TRBD2 (6 bases). V was clipped by 3 bases and J by 5 bases, with 15 bases between them. This CDR3 is built from 15 residues. CDR1 is LNHDA and CDR2 is SQIVND in the germline V gene (reference sequence). The CDR3 loop reads CASSMFAGMVDTQYF. The CDR3 DNA sequence: TGTGCCAGTAGTATGTTTGCGGGGATGGTAGATACGCAGTATTTT.

The chain employs TRBV6-6 and TRBJ1-2; TRBD1 is a possible D gene (6 bases). The CDR3 runs 14 residues. Germline CDR1 is MNHNY and CDR2 is SVGAGI (reference sequence). V was trimmed by 1 base and J by 3 bases, leaving 9 bases between them. CDR3 in DNA: TGTGCCAGCAGTTACTTAGGACAGTACTATGGCTACACCTTC. As protein: CASSYLGQYYGYTF.

This clone was observed a few times. A junction end diverges from the germline sequence, so it may reflect a read error. This chain connects TRBV29-1 to TRBJ2-7; D is possibly TRBD1 (5 bases). The CDR3 has 12 residues. Germline CDR1 SQVTM, CDR2 ANQGSEA. The CDR3 is CSVGAGSFEQYF. The CDR3 DNA reads as TGCAGCGTTGGCGCAGGGTCCTTCGAGCAGTACTTC.

The J gene is TRBJ1-6, the V gene TRBV6-5, with D unclear. Trimming pared 8 bases from V and 7 bases from J, leaving 12 bases between. This CDR3 spans 13 amino acids. CDR1 is MNHEY, CDR2 SVGAGI, per germline. CDR3 DNA sequence: TGTGCCAGCGGTAGAGTAACGAATTCACCCCTCCACTTT. Encoded protein: CASGRVTNSPLHF.

On this clone: The sample has other DNA sequences that encode this CDR3 too. The chain has TRBV18 and TRBJ2-6; D uncertain. CDR3 size: 14 residues. V was pared by 0 bases and J by 2 bases, with 2 bases between. In germline, CDR1 is KGHSH, CDR2 LQKENI. The CDR3 loop is CASSPPAGANVLTF. The CDR3 nucleotides read TGTGCCAGCTCACCACCAGCTGGGGCCAACGTCCTGACTTTC. The variable domain in full, completed from reference TRBV18 and TRBJ2-6, reads NAGVMQNPRHLVRRRGQEARLRCSPMKGHSHVYWYRQLPEEGLKFMVYLQKENIIDESGMPKERFSAEFPKEGPSILRIQQVVRGDSAAYFCASSPPAGANVLTFGAGSRLTVL.

This clone was detected a few times. The chain couples TRBV23-1 to TRBJ2-1; D unclear. TRBV23-1 is labeled an ORF, and its function is uncertain. The V end was cut by 10 bases, the J end by 0 bases, with 16 bases between. The CDR3 is 15 amino acids. CDR3 coding DNA: TGCGCCACCCTAATGGGCCCTTCCTCCTACAATGAGCAGTTCTTC. This translates into CATLMGPSSYNEQFF.

The table lists this clone with a count of one. The chain uses TRBV5-1 and TRBJ1-6; D might be TRBD1 (6 bases). The CDR3 extends over 14 amino acids. Germline values: CDR1 SGHRS, CDR2 YFSETQ. The ends were cut back, 4 bases at V and 8 bases at J, with 13 bases in the middle. CDR3 protein: CASSQGKVDSPLHF. The CDR3 region has the DNA TGCGCCAGCAGCCAGGGGAAGGTAGATTCACCCCTCCACTTT. The variable domain in full, with the rest retrieved from reference TRBV5-1 and TRBJ1-6, is KAGVTQTPRYLIKTRGQQVTLSCSPISGHRSVSWYQQTPGQGLQFLFEYFSETQRNKGNFPGRFSGRQFSNSRSEMNVSTLELGDSALYLCASSQGKVDSPLHFGNGTRLTVT.

The V and J genes are TRBV11-2 and TRBJ1-4; D remains ambiguous. V was shortened by 4 bases and J by 6 bases, with 12 bases between the two germline ends. The CDR3 has 14 residues. Germline values: CDR1 SGHAT, CDR2 FQNNGV. The CDR3 sequence: CASSYTYADEKLFF. The DNA of the CDR3 is TGTGCCAGCAGCTATACCTATGCAGATGAAAAACTGTTTTTT.

This clone was found a few times. This chain connects TRBV29-1 to TRBJ1-4, with D unclear. Trimming took off 5 bases at V and 4 bases at J, with 11 bases between the two ends. The CDR3 covers 13 residues. Germline CDR1 SQVTM, CDR2 ANQGSEA. The CDR3 is CSVYGPDNEKLFF. The CDR3 coding sequence is TGCAGCGTTTACGGGCCGGATAATGAAAAACTGTTTTTT.

This rearrangement joins TRBV6-5 to TRBJ1-2; D possibly corresponds to TRBD1 (5 bases). This CDR3 is built from 13 residues. Germline CDR1 MNHEY, CDR2 SVGAGI. Trimming took off 4 bases at V and 7 bases at J, with 13 bases between the two ends. The CDR3, as DNA: TGTGCCAGCAGTTTGGGACGAAGCGGTGGCTACACCTTC. Translation gives CASSLGRSGGYTF.

The CDR3 sequence: CASSPSGNPLYEQYF. DNA of the CDR3: TGTGCCAGCTCACCATCCGGAAACCCGCTCTACGAGCAGTACTTC. V gene TRBV18 combines with J gene TRBJ2-7; unclear D gene. The ends were cut back, 2 bases at V and 3 bases at J, with 14 bases in the middle. This CDR3 region has 15 residues. Germline loops: CDR1 KGHSH, CDR2 LQKENI.

V is TRBV29-1 and J is TRBJ2-5; D remains ambiguous. With 3 bases removed from V and 1 base from J, the gap between germline ends came to 15 bases. CDR1 SQVTM and CDR2 ANQGSEA come from the germline V gene. This CDR3 is built from 15 residues. This CDR3 is CSVEYGLFGQETQYF. CDR3 bases: TGCAGCGTTGAGTACGGTTTGTTTGGCCAAGAGACCCAGTACTTC.

This chain connects TRBV14 to TRBJ1-2; D might be TRBD1 (5 bases). The CDR3 consists of 17 residues. Germline V gene sequence: CDR1 SGHDN, CDR2 FVKESK. Trimming shortened V by 4 bases and J by 4 bases, and 22 bases separated the two germline ends. For the CDR3, the DNA is TGTGCCAGCAGCCTTTTCGAGTTCGGCAGGGACTCCTATGGCTACACCTTC. Translation gives CASSLFEFGRDSYGYTF.

The chain employs TRBV29-1 and TRBJ1-1, with a tentative D call TRBD1 (6 bases). V was cut by 5 bases and J by 3 bases, with 13 bases left in between. This CDR3 contains 13 residues. Germline V gene data show CDR1 as SQVTM and CDR2 as ANQGSEA. The CDR3 sequence is CSVTAYRDTEAFF. The DNA of the CDR3 is TGCAGCGTTACCGCATACAGGGACACTGAAGCTTTCTTT.

The chain links TRBV5-1 to TRBJ2-3; D is unresolved. The CDR3 totals 12 residues. Germline V gene sequence: CDR1 SGHRS, CDR2 YFSETQ. V was clipped by 2 bases and J by 4 bases, with 5 bases between them. The CDR3 protein is CASSFDADTQYF. The CDR3 DNA follows: TGCGCCAGCAGCTTTGATGCAGATACGCAGTATTTT.

The V and J genes are TRBV30 and TRBJ1-4, with a tentative D call TRBD1 (5 bases). Germline CDR1 reads GTSNPN; CDR2 reads SVGIG (reference sequence). CDR3 length equals 14 residues. Trimming took 2 bases from V and 5 from J, leaving 12 bases between them. The CDR3 region is CAWSPPWGNEKLFF. Written as DNA, the CDR3 is TGTGCCTGGAGTCCCCCCTGGGGGAATGAAAAACTGTTTTTT.

This clone was picked up a small number of times. The gene calls are TRBV30 and TRBJ2-2; the match to TRBD2 covers 8 bases. The CDR3 covers 18 residues. V gave up 2 bases and J gave up 0 bases; unmatched junction bases: 11. Germline V gene sequence: CDR1 GTSNPN, CDR2 SVGIG (reference sequence). The CDR3 sequence is CAWSLQRGGKTNTGELFF. CDR3 DNA: TGTGCCTGGAGTCTCCAACGGGGGGGCAAGACGAACACCGGGGAGCTGTTTTTT.

V usage is TRBV29-1 and J usage is TRBJ2-5; D perhaps matches TRBD2 (6 bases). The V end was cut by 7 bases, the J end by 2 bases, with 17 bases between. The length of the CDR3 is 14 residues. CDR1 and CDR2 from the germline V gene are SQVTM and ANQGSEA. The CDR3 protein is CSAEVLAAQETQYF. The CDR3 DNA follows: TGCAGCGCCGAGGTACTAGCCGCTCAAGAGACCCAGTACTTC.

The V call is TRBV4-1, the J call TRBJ2-7, with 7 bases that match TRBD1. The CDR3 runs 16 residues. Trimming removed 0 bases from V and 4 bases from J; junction bases left unmatched: 9. Germline CDR1 MGHRA, CDR2 YSYEKL. CDR3 protein: CASSQDSGQWRYEQYF. The CDR3, as DNA: TGCGCCAGCAGCCAAGATTCGGGACAGTGGAGATACGAGCAGTACTTC.

This sequence joins TRBV5-6 and TRBJ1-2; D is ambiguous. CDR3 length: 12 residues. Trimming stripped 2 bases from V and 8 bases from J, with 10 bases between. From germline, CDR1 is SGHDT and CDR2 YYEEEE. The CDR3 nucleotides are TGTGCCAGCAGCTTCCGCCTTGGCGGCTACACCTTC. It codes for CASSFRLGGYTF.

This chain links TRBV5-1 with TRBJ2-3; D call uncertain. The CDR3 loop spans 14 amino acids. V was shortened by 3 bases and J by 2 bases, with 10 bases between the two germline ends. Germline V lookup: CDR1 SGHRS, CDR2 YFSETQ. CDR3 sequence: CASSYDPHTDTQYF. CDR3 nucleotide sequence: TGCGCCAGCAGCTACGACCCACACACAGATACGCAGTATTTT.